The 6 T cell receptor beta chains reported below all come from one sample, sequenced in a study of memory CD4+ T cells and cytomegalovirus serostatus. Using immunoSEQ multiplex PCR, the repertoire was profiled, and TCRdb retains in-frame clones only, with some absent. The sample contains approximately 40,000 clones, 76% of which appear only once. The sort gate was single viable CD3+CD4+CD8-CD45RO+ cells for memory CD4+ T cells. Input material: memory CD4+ T cells from blood. The origin of the receptors is an adult in good health and CMV-seronegative.

The CDR3 DNA reads as TGTGCCAGCAGCTTGGGACAGGGGGCCAACCCGCTCTACGAGCAGTACTTC. Protein: CASSLGQGANPLYEQYF. The V gene is TRBV11-1, the J gene TRBJ2-7, with 12 bases lining up with TRBD1. Per the germline V gene, CDR1 is SGHAT and CDR2 is FQDESV (reference sequence). V shed 3 bases and J 3 bases; nucleotides not matched to a gene: 9. The CDR3 spans 17 residues.

V is TRBV6-6 and J is TRBJ1-6; D perhaps matches TRBD1 (6 bases). V was pared by 7 bases and J by 9 bases, with 13 bases between. The germline gives CDR1 MNHNY, CDR2 SVGAGI (reference sequence). The CDR3 is 13 residues long. The CDR3, as DNA: TGTGCCAGCATGGGGGCCGCGCTTTCACCCCTCCACTTT. Translated, it gives CASMGAALSPLHF.

The rearrangement uses TRBV6-6 and TRBJ1-2; D remains ambiguous. The germline V gene encodes CDR1 MNHNY and CDR2 SVGAGI (reference sequence). With 2 bases removed from V and 4 bases from J, the gap between germline ends came to 14 bases. CDR3 length: 15 amino acids. The CDR3 nucleotides are TGTGCCAGCAGTTACCCGGGAGCGACCACCTATGGCTACACCTTC. Translated, it gives CASSYPGATTYGYTF.

Here the CDR3 DNA reads TGTGCCATCAGTAGCGGGGAAGTCACAGATACGCAGTATTTT. As protein: CAISSGEVTDTQYF. The chain recombines TRBV10-3 with TRBJ2-3, with TRBD2 matching 7 bases. Germline V CDR1 and CDR2: ENHRY, SYGVKD. J was trimmed by 2 bases and V by 5 bases; bases with no gene match: 4. CDR3 length: 14 amino acids.

This clone was seen only a few times. CDR3 sequence: CASRKSRGPYQETQYF. CDR3 coding DNA: TGTGCCAGCAGAAAGTCCAGGGGCCCGTACCAAGAGACCCAGTACTTC. This sequence joins TRBV5-6 and TRBJ2-5; tentatively, D is TRBD1 (6 bases). Germline-derived CDR1 and CDR2 are SGHDT and YYEEEE. This CDR3 has 16 residues. V was trimmed by 5 bases and J by 0 bases, leaving 17 bases between them.

The chain has TRBV27 and TRBJ1-6; D unclear. The CDR3 runs 14 residues. Germline V CDR1 and CDR2: MNHEY, SMNVEV (reference sequence). The V and J ends lost 1 base and 7 bases respectively, with 8 bases between them. CDR3 region: CASSLWGVNSPLHF. For the CDR3, the DNA is TGTGCCAGCAGTTTATGGGGAGTGAATTCACCCCTCCACTTT.